This T cell receptor (delta chain) was sequenced during a study of gamma delta lymphoproliferative disorders and STAT genes. Study-level background: Each gamma-chain library started from at least 50 ng of genomic DNA, using the LymphoTrack Dx TCRG Assay. For the delta chain, EuroClonality-NGS standard procedure was applied.

Germline lookup yields CDR1 TSWWSYY and CDR2 QGS. This CDR3 has 16 amino acids. PBMCs from patients and controls supplied the genomic DNA for sequencing. Study results and limitations: Patient gamma repertoires clustered apart from healthy controls; delta did not.

This clone has only a few counts. Its antigen is unidentified. This likely reflects a read error, since a far larger clone is one base away. Different DNA sequences within this sample yield the same CDR3. TCRdb reanalyzed the multiplex PCR reads using CATT. Of some 1,000 delta-chain clones in the sample, more than 2% are singletons; the top ten hold 55% to 85%. The chain has TRDV1 and TRDJ1, with D perhaps matching TRDD3 (5 bases). Sequences were obtained from blood. The clonotype comes from a human donor in good health. The CDR3 region has the DNA TGTGCTCTTGGGGAAAGCTACGTCTGGGACACCGATAAACTCATTTTT. Translated: CALGESYVWDTDKLIF.